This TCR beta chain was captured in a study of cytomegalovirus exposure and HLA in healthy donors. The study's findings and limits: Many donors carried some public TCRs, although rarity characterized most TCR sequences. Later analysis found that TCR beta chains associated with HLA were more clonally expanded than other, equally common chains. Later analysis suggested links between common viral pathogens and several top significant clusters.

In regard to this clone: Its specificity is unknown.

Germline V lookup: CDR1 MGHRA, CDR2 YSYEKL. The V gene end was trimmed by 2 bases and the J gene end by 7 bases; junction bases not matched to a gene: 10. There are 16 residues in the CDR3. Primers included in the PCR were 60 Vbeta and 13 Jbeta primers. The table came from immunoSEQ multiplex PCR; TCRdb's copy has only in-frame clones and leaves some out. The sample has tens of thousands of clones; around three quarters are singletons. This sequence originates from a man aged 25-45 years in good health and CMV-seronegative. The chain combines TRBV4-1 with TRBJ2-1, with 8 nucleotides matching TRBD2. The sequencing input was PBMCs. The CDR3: CASSQKREISSNEQFF. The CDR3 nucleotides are TGCGCCAGCAGCCAAAAGCGGGAGATCTCTTCGAATGAGCAGTTCTTC.